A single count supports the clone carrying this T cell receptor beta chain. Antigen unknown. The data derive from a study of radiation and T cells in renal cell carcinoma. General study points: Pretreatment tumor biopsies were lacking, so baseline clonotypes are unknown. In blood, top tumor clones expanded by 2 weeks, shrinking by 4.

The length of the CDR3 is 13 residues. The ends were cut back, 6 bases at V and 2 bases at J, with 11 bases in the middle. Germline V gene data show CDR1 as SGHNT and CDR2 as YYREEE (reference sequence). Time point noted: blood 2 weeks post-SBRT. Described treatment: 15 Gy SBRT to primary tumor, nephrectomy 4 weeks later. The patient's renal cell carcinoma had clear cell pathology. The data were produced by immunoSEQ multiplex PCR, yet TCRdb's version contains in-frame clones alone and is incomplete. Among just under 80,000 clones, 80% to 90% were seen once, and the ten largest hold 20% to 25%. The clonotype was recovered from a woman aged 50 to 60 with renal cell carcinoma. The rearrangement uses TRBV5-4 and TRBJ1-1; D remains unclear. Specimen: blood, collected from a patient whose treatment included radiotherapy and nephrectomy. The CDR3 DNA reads TGTGCCAGCACATTGGAGCCCAACACTGAAGCTTTCTTT. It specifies CASTLEPNTEAFF.